What follows are 23 T cell receptor beta chains derived from one specimen sequenced in a study of Graves' ophthalmopathy and Graves' hyperthyroidism. Investigators amplified TCR beta CDR3 regions from RNA transcripts. HTBI-primed first-round RT-PCR preceded second-round multiplex PCR. In TCRdb, the multiplex PCR reads were re-called with MiXCR into one record per CDR3 protein. This repertoire shows 400,000 to 450,000 distinct CDR3 sequences, approximately 21% found once; its top ten account for approximately 3.2%. The sequenced material came from peripheral blood. The receptors come from a woman between 18 and 29 years old with stable Graves' hyperthyroidism.

Ten or more counts support this clonotype. The rearrangement links TRBV10-3 to TRBJ1-2, with a possible D match to TRBD1 (5 bases). Germline CDR1 reads ENHRY; CDR2 reads SYGVKD. V lost 5 bases and J lost 4, with 11 bases in between. CDR3 length equals 13 residues. DNA of the CDR3: TGTGCCATCAGTTCGGGACCGCTCTATGGCTACACCTTC. Translated, it gives CAISSGPLYGYTF.

This clonotype was counted many times. This chain links TRBV4-1 with TRBJ2-7; 10 bases are shared with TRBD2. The J segment lost 3 bases and the V segment lost 1 base, leaving 3 bases of the junction unmatched. Germline loops: CDR1 MGHRA, CDR2 YSYEKL. The CDR3 totals 15 residues. The CDR3 reads CASSQGAGGLYEQYF. The CDR3 DNA reads as TGCGCCAGCAGCCAAGGAGCGGGAGGGCTCTACGAGCAGTACTTC.

This clonotype was seen only once. The V call is TRBV6-5, the J call TRBJ1-2, with 8 bases lining up with TRBD1. The CDR3 runs to 14 residues. Germline V lookup: CDR1 MNHEY, CDR2 SVGAGI. Unmatched junction bases numbered 2, after V lost 2 bases and J lost 3 bases. CDR3 residues: CASSYPQGDYGYTF. The DNA of the CDR3 is TGTGCCAGCAGTTACCCACAGGGGGACTATGGCTACACCTTC.

Remarks on this clonotype: A much more abundant neighbour one base away suggests this may be a read error. The chain combines TRBV19 with TRBJ2-7; 8 bases fit TRBD2. The trim removed 8 bases at V and 5 bases at J, leaving 5 bases unmatched. This CDR3 contains 12 residues. The germline CDR1 and CDR2 sequences are LNHDA and SQIVND (reference sequence). CDR3 DNA sequence: TGTGCCAGTGTGACTAGCGTCAACGAGCAGTACTTC. Protein product: CASVTSVNEQYF.

The rearrangement links TRBV9 to TRBJ2-4; D not certain. Deletions cut 4 bases from V and 2 bases from J, with 10 bases between. Germline CDR1 SGDLS, CDR2 YYNGEE. This CDR3 spans 14 amino acids. The CDR3 bases are TGTGCCAGCAGCCCCCAGAGCTCCAAAAACATTCAGTACTTC. Protein product: CASSPQSSKNIQYF.

This clonotype was observed a handful of times. The V call is TRBV29-1, the J call TRBJ1-1; 10 bases line up with TRBD1. This CDR3 contains 14 residues. Germline CDR1 is SQVTM and CDR2 is ANQGSEA. V shed 5 bases, J shed 4 bases, and the junction held 7 bases outside the gene matches. CDR3 in amino acids: CSVFDRGRFTEAFF. The CDR3 nucleotides are TGCAGCGTTTTTGACAGGGGGCGTTTCACTGAAGCTTTCTTT.

This clonotype appeared many times. The chain uses TRBV6-1 and TRBJ2-6; D assignment may be TRBD1 or TRBD2 (6 bases each). The CDR3 spans 15 residues. V gave up 8 bases and J gave up 2 bases, with 13 bases separating them. Per germline, CDR1 MNHNS and CDR2 SASEGT. CDR3 sequence: CASGPRGPGANVLTF. The CDR3 region has the DNA TGTGCCAGCGGACCCCGGGGGCCTGGGGCCAACGTCCTGACTTTC.

This clonotype was observed at least ten times. The CDR3 loop reads CSATDFGTGGHEQYF. CDR3 bases: TGCAGTGCTACCGATTTTGGGACAGGGGGCCACGAGCAGTACTTC. The rearrangement links TRBV20-1 to TRBJ2-7; 12 nucleotides agree with TRBD1. Germline-derived CDR1 and CDR2 are DFQATT and SNEGSKA (reference sequence). This CDR3 is built from 15 residues. The V gene end was trimmed by 4 bases and the J gene end by 5 bases; junction bases not matched to a gene: 9.

The rearrangement uses TRBV27 and TRBJ2-5; 10 positions agree with TRBD2. Trimming cost V 6 bases and J 4 bases; bases outside gene matches: 8. CDR3 size: 15 residues. Germline assignment: CDR1 MNHEY and CDR2 SMNVEV (reference sequence). The CDR3 coding sequence is TGTGCCAGCAGCCACGGGACTAGCGATTTAGAGACCCAGTACTTC. This translates into CASSHGTSDLETQYF.

The chain is built from TRBV20-1 and TRBJ2-7, with 8 bases matching TRBD1. The CDR3 consists of 13 residues. The germline V gene encodes CDR1 DFQATT and CDR2 SNEGSKA (reference sequence). With V trimmed by 1 base and J by 4 bases, 3 bases remained unmatched. The CDR3 DNA follows: TGCAGTGCTAGAGGTCACAGGGGGTACGAGCAGTACTTC. It translates to CSARGHRGYEQYF.

This clonotype was counted at least ten times. The chain recombines TRBV7-8 with TRBJ2-7; 9 bases are shared with TRBD2. The CDR3 is 15 amino acids. Germline CDR1 is SGHVS and CDR2 is FQNEAQ. With V trimmed by 1 base and J by 3 bases, 4 bases remained unmatched. Here the CDR3 DNA reads TGTGCCAGCAGCTTAGGACTAGCGGCCGGCTACGAGCAGTACTTC. Translation: CASSLGLAAGYEQYF.

This clonotype was picked up many times. The chain uses TRBV20-1 and TRBJ1-1; 8 bases agree with TRBD1. The V segment lost 6 bases and the J segment 3 bases; nucleotides outside the gene matches: 6. This CDR3 has 13 residues. Germline CDR1 and CDR2: DFQATT and SNEGSKA (reference sequence). The CDR3 loop reads CSARTGSDTEAFF. The CDR3 DNA sequence: TGCAGTGCCAGGACAGGGTCGGACACTGAAGCTTTCTTT.

There are many counts of this clonotype. The chain couples TRBV12-3 or TRBV12-4 to TRBJ1-1; D gene ambiguous. This CDR3 region has 14 residues. Trimming left V 2 bases short and J 4 bases short, with 11 bases between. The CDR3 DNA follows: TGTGCCAGCAGTTTACGAAGGGTTAGCACTGAAGCTTTCTTT. It codes for CASSLRRVSTEAFF.

In its sample, this clonotype was seen many times. J is TRBJ2-5 and V is TRBV27; 10 positions match TRBD2. CDR1 and CDR2 from the germline V gene are MNHEY and SMNVEV (reference sequence). The CDR3 covers 15 residues. The junction had 7 bases not matched to a gene; V was cut back by 5 bases and J by 4 bases. This CDR3 is CASSPLAGAPETQYF. CDR3 in DNA: TGTGCCAGCAGTCCGCTAGCGGGAGCCCCAGAGACCCAGTACTTC.

The chain carries TRBV11-2 and TRBJ2-7; 11 bases align to TRBD2. V was pared by 3 bases and J by 4 bases, with 11 bases of the junction left unmatched. The CDR3 is 17 residues long. CDR1 is SGHAT, CDR2 FQNNGV, per germline. Here the CDR3 reads CASSFVSPGLAVYEQYF. CDR3 DNA sequence: TGTGCCAGCAGCTTCGTGTCCCCGGGACTAGCGGTTTACGAGCAGTACTTC.

This clonotype was found many times. The chain couples TRBV11-2 to TRBJ2-4; D is uncertain. Germline V gene lookup returns CDR1 SGHAT and CDR2 FQNNGV. This CDR3 comprises 15 residues. V lost 5 bases and J lost 3, with 14 bases in between. CDR3 DNA: TGTGCCAGCAGCCGTTGGGTGACGGACAAAAACATTCAGTACTTC. Translation gives CASSRWVTDKNIQYF.

There are many counts of this clonotype. The V gene is TRBV5-1, the J gene TRBJ1-1, with D unclear. V was shortened by 0 bases and J by 4 bases, with 7 bases between the two germline ends. CDR3 length: 13 residues. In germline, CDR1 is SGHRS, CDR2 YFSETQ. This CDR3 reads CASSLEMGTEAFF. CDR3 nucleotide sequence: TGCGCCAGCAGCTTGGAAATGGGCACTGAAGCTTTCTTT.

This clonotype was observed at least ten times. The V gene is TRBV12-3 or TRBV12-4, the J gene TRBJ1-6; D is ambiguous. This CDR3 has 14 residues. Trimming left V 5 bases short and J 8 bases short, with 13 bases between. The CDR3 region is CASSPLGGDSPLHF. Written as DNA, the CDR3 is TGTGCCAGCAGTCCCCTGGGCGGGGATTCACCCCTCCACTTT.

The sample holds a few counts of this clonotype. This chain connects TRBV13 to TRBJ1-6; D may be TRBD1 (6 bases). CDR1 is PRHDT and CDR2 is FYEKMQ in the germline V gene (reference sequence). V shed 5 bases and J shed 9 bases, with 17 bases lying between them. The CDR3 is 15 amino acids. CDR3 bases: TGTGCCAGCAGCCGCACTCGTGGGGGGGCTTCACCCCTCCACTTT. It encodes CASSRTRGGASPLHF.

This clonotype has at least ten counts. The chain is built from TRBV6-2 or TRBV6-3 and TRBJ2-5; possibly TRBD2 for D (5 bases). In germline, CDR1 is MNHEY, CDR2 SVGEGT. The CDR3 is 16 amino acids. V lost 2 bases, J lost 5 bases, and 18 bases lay in between. In DNA, the CDR3 is TGTGCCAGCAGTTACAGACTCTCCGGGGTACAGGAGACCCAGTACTTC. Translated: CASSYRLSGVQETQYF.

This clonotype was seen many times. The chain carries TRBV12-3 or TRBV12-4 and TRBJ1-5, with no clear D. The V end was cut by 5 bases, the J end by 4 bases, with 9 bases between. CDR3 length: 13 amino acids. The CDR3 protein is CASSPRLNQPQHF. CDR3 coding DNA: TGTGCCAGCAGTCCACGTCTTAATCAGCCCCAGCATTTT.

The V gene is TRBV28, the J gene TRBJ2-7; D gene unclear. CDR1 and CDR2 (germline): MDHEN, SYDVKM. Trimming removed 1 base at V and 3 bases at J, with 7 bases between. The CDR3 is 13 amino acids. This CDR3 is CASSLSLNYEQYF. CDR3 nucleotide sequence: TGTGCCAGCAGTTTATCCTTGAACTACGAGCAGTACTTC. Based on the CDR3 plus reference TRBV28 and TRBJ2-7, the full variable domain is DVKVTQSSRYLVKRTGEKVFLECVQDMDHENMFWYRQDPGLGLRLIYFSYDVKMKEKGDIPEGYSVSREKKERFSLILESASTNQTSMYLCASSLSLNYEQYFGPGTRLTVT.

This clonotype came up many times. The chain recombines TRBV12-3 or TRBV12-4 with TRBJ1-5; 7 bases align to TRBD1. The CDR3 has 17 amino acids. V lost 6 bases to trimming and J lost 0 bases; unmatched junction nucleotides: 11. For the CDR3, the DNA is TGTGCCAGCAGCCCGAATAGGGACAGCTATAGCAATCAGCCCCAGCATTTT. This codes for CASSPNRDSYSNQPQHF.